Each of the 23 T cell receptor beta chains below was sequenced from the same sample in a study of PD-1 blockade in classical Hodgkin lymphoma. The protocol was immunoSEQ multiplex PCR, while the TCRdb copy is restricted to in-frame clones and leaves out a portion. The sample has approximately 98,000 clones, roughly nine tenths seen once. All trial patients relapsed after autologous stem cell transplantation. The sample was peripheral blood mononuclear cells (PBMCs), taken before the second cycle of nivolumab. These receptors were obtained from a human donor with classical Hodgkin lymphoma.

The chain employs TRBV28 and TRBJ2-1, with 11 bases aligning to TRBD2. The J segment lost 8 bases and the V segment lost 6 bases, leaving 12 bases of the junction unmatched. Germline-derived CDR1 and CDR2 are MDHEN and SYDVKM. The CDR3 runs 16 residues. This CDR3 reads CASSIITSGSIHEQFF. In nucleotides, the CDR3 is TGTGCCAGCAGCATCATTACTAGCGGGAGCATTCATGAGCAGTTCTTC.

The J gene is TRBJ2-3, the V gene TRBV28; weak D call: TRBD1 (5 bases). In germline, CDR1 is MDHEN, CDR2 SYDVKM. Trimming stripped 6 bases from V and 8 bases from J, with 21 bases between. The CDR3 is made up of 15 amino acids. The CDR3 sequence is CASSPLGEPLVTQYF. The CDR3 DNA reads as TGTGCCAGCAGCCCCCTAGGGGAACCATTAGTTACGCAGTATTTT.

This sequence joins TRBV5-1 and TRBJ2-5; possibly TRBD1 or TRBD2 for D (6 bases each). Germline values: CDR1 SGHRS, CDR2 YFSETQ. CDR3 length: 16 residues. Trimming removed 3 bases at V and 4 bases at J, with 19 bases between. CDR3 sequence (DNA): TGCGCCAGCAGCTGGGGGAGCGAGGGGGGACGAGAGACCCAGTACTTC. Protein product: CASSWGSEGGRETQYF.

This chain joins TRBV27 and TRBJ2-3, with TRBD2 matching 9 bases. In germline, CDR1 is MNHEY, CDR2 SMNVEV (reference sequence). The CDR3 runs to 17 residues. Unmatched junction bases numbered 19, after V lost 9 bases and J lost 6 bases. CDR3 DNA: TGTGCCAGTAACTTTGTGGGTAGCGGGAGTGTCCCCGATACGCAGTATTTT. Its translation is CASNFVGSGSVPDTQYF.

The rearrangement joins TRBV9 to TRBJ2-1, with a possible D match to TRBD1 (6 bases). Germline-derived CDR1 and CDR2 are SGDLS and YYNGEE. CDR3 length: 16 residues. Between the trimmed V and J ends, which lost 0 bases and 0 bases, there was a span of 10 bases. This CDR3 is CASSVGATGSYNEQFF. The CDR3 nucleotides are TGTGCCAGCAGCGTAGGGGCGACAGGCTCCTACAATGAGCAGTTCTTC.

The chain joins TRBV29-1 to TRBJ2-5, with D possibly called TRBD1 or TRBD2 (5 bases each). The CDR3 runs to 13 residues. Trimming took off 7 bases at V and 2 bases at J, with 14 bases between the two ends. CDR1 is SQVTM, CDR2 ANQGSEA, per germline. Here the CDR3 reads CSGGYGGQETQYF. The CDR3 region has the DNA TGCAGCGGAGGGTATGGGGGTCAAGAGACCCAGTACTTC.

Here the CDR3 DNA reads TGTGCCAGCAGCTCGACAGGGAATGCGTGGGCAGATACGCAGTATTTT. Its translation: CASSSTGNAWADTQYF. V usage is TRBV7-2 and J usage is TRBJ2-3; 7 positions match TRBD1. Trimming took 4 bases from V and 4 from J; bases not matched to a gene: 11. CDR3 length: 16 residues. Germline CDR1 SGHTA, CDR2 FQGNSA.

The chain combines TRBV5-1 with TRBJ1-5; TRBD1 matches 8 bases. CDR1 SGHRS and CDR2 YFSETQ come from the germline V gene. CDR3 length: 15 amino acids. V gave up 3 bases and J gave up 2 bases; unmatched junction bases: 4. CDR3 region: CASSYETGGNQPQHF. In DNA, the CDR3 is TGCGCCAGCAGCTACGAGACAGGGGGCAATCAGCCCCAGCATTTT.

V gene TRBV7-2 combines with J gene TRBJ1-1; D is possibly TRBD1 (5 bases). CDR1 and CDR2 from the germline V gene are SGHTA and FQGNSA. V was cut by 5 bases and J by 2 bases, with 15 bases left in between. There are 15 residues in the CDR3. The CDR3 here is CASSPMTGVNTEAFF. The CDR3, as DNA: TGTGCCAGCAGCCCGATGACGGGGGTTAACACTGAAGCTTTCTTT. Full variable domain (outside the CDR3, taken from reference TRBV7-2 and TRBJ1-1): GAGVSQSPSNKVTEKGKDVELRCDPISGHTALYWYRQSLGQGLEFLIYFQGNSAPDKSGLPSDRFSAERTGGSVSTLTIQRTQQEDSAVYLCASSPMTGVNTEAFFGQGTRLTVV.

V usage is TRBV11-2 and J usage is TRBJ2-6, with unresolved D. The CDR3 runs 16 residues. Trimming removed 5 bases from V and 2 bases from J, with 13 bases in between. Germline V gene data show CDR1 as SGHAT and CDR2 as FQNNGV. The CDR3 coding sequence is TGTGCCAGCAGCCGGGCAGTTGGGACTGGGGCCAACGTCCTGACTTTC. Protein product: CASSRAVGTGANVLTF.

V is TRBV5-1 and J is TRBJ1-2, with D unclear. The CDR3 runs 14 residues. Trimming pared 3 bases from V and 2 bases from J, leaving 11 bases between. Per germline, CDR1 SGHRS and CDR2 YFSETQ. The chain's CDR3 is CASSSDGINYGYTF. For the CDR3, the DNA is TGCGCCAGCAGCTCGGACGGGATCAACTATGGCTACACCTTC. Full variable domain (missing parts from reference TRBV5-1 and TRBJ1-2): KAGVTQTPRYLIKTRGQQVTLSCSPISGHRSVSWYQQTPGQGLQFLFEYFSETQRNKGNFPGRFSGRQFSNSRSEMNVSTLELGDSALYLCASSSDGINYGYTFGSGTRLTVV.

J is TRBJ2-3 and V is TRBV7-8, with D possibly TRBD2 on 6 matching bases. V lost 1 base and J lost 0, with 8 bases in between. CDR3 length: 15 residues. From germline, CDR1 is SGHVS and CDR2 FQNEAQ. The CDR3 loop reads CASSLGGTSTDTQYF. The CDR3 DNA is TGTGCCAGCAGCTTAGGGGGGACTAGCACAGATACGCAGTATTTT.

The CDR3 here is CASSRAPSGRALYNEQFF. DNA for the CDR3: TGTGCCAGCAGTAGGGCGCCTAGCGGGAGGGCCTTGTACAATGAGCAGTTCTTC. The V call is TRBV2, the J call TRBJ2-1, with 12 positions matching TRBD2. With 5 bases clipped from V and 4 bases from J, the junction kept 12 bases outside the gene matches. Germline CDR1 SNHLY, CDR2 FYNNEI. The CDR3 has 18 amino acids.

The V gene is TRBV28, the J gene TRBJ1-1; TRBD1 might be the D (6 bases). Germline V gene lookup returns CDR1 MDHEN and CDR2 SYDVKM. The CDR3 has 14 amino acids. V lost 4 bases and J 5 bases, leaving 14 bases between the germline ends. The CDR3 DNA reads TGTGCCAGCAGTTATACAGGGTTTCGAACTGAAGCTTTCTTT. This encodes CASSYTGFRTEAFF.

The chain employs TRBV19 and TRBJ2-5; D is possibly TRBD1 (5 bases). The V gene's germline CDR1 is LNHDA and CDR2 SQIVND (reference sequence). V lost 4 bases and J lost 1, with 10 bases in between. This CDR3 comprises 14 residues. This chain's CDR3 is CASSTRQSQETQYF. The CDR3 DNA reads as TGTGCCAGTAGTACCCGACAGTCCCAAGAGACCCAGTACTTC. The whole variable domain, filled in from reference TRBV19 and TRBJ2-5, reads DGGITQSPKYLFRKEGQNVTLSCEQNLNHDAMYWYRQDPGQGLRLIYYSQIVNDFQKGDIAEGYSVSREKKESFPLTVTSAQKNPTAFYLCASSTRQSQETQYFGPGTRLLVL.

The CDR3, as DNA: TGTGCCAGCAGCTCCCACAACAGCTTGGATACGCAGTATTTT. This encodes CASSSHNSLDTQYF. The J gene is TRBJ2-3, the V gene TRBV7-9; D not resolved. CDR1 is SEHNR and CDR2 is FQNEAQ in the germline V gene (reference sequence). The CDR3 length is 14 residues. Trimming pared 4 bases from V and 6 bases from J, leaving 14 bases between.

The rearrangement links TRBV18 to TRBJ2-1; 9 bases fit TRBD2. The CDR3 has 15 amino acids. CDR1 KGHSH and CDR2 LQKENI come from the germline V gene. Trimming removed 3 bases from V and 7 bases from J; junction bases left unmatched: 7. The CDR3 here is CASSPQGLAENEQFF. The CDR3 region has the DNA TGTGCCAGCTCACCCCAGGGACTAGCTGAGAATGAGCAGTTCTTC.

This chain uses TRBV5-6 with TRBJ1-5; a possible D gene is TRBD1 (5 bases). V was cut by 4 bases and J by 9 bases, with 14 bases left in between. CDR1 is SGHDT, CDR2 YYEEEE, per germline. The CDR3 loop spans 13 amino acids. The CDR3 loop reads CASSKGTSRPQHF. In nucleotides, the CDR3 is TGTGCCAGCAGCAAAGGGACCTCACGGCCCCAGCATTTT.

V and J are TRBV4-3 and TRBJ1-2; 7 positions agree with TRBD1. CDR3 length: 15 residues. Looked up from germline, CDR1 is LGHNA and CDR2 is YSLEER. The junction had 3 bases not matched to a gene; V was cut back by 0 bases and J by 2 bases. The CDR3 spells CASSQDGTVNYGYTF. The CDR3 DNA follows: TGCGCCAGCAGCCAAGATGGGACAGTAAACTATGGCTACACCTTC.

The gene calls are TRBV10-2 and TRBJ1-1; the D is unclear. The CDR3 extends over 12 amino acids. Trimming cost V 3 bases and J 5 bases, with 7 bases left between them. The V gene's germline CDR1 is WSHSY and CDR2 SAAADI. The CDR3 DNA follows: TGCGCCAGCAGTGAAGCTCCGACTGAAGCTTTCTTT. Translating gives CASSEAPTEAFF.

J is TRBJ2-4 and V is TRBV6-5; 7 nucleotides match TRBD1. The CDR3 has 15 amino acids. Unmatched junction bases numbered 2, after V lost 2 bases and J lost 1 base. The germline gives CDR1 MNHEY, CDR2 SVGAGI. CDR3 bases: TGTGCCAGCAGTTACGGCAGGGGGGCCAAAAACATTCAGTACTTC. Translating gives CASSYGRGAKNIQYF.

V usage is TRBV23-1 and J usage is TRBJ2-5; D may be TRBD2 (7 bases). TRBV23-1 is an ORF for which the function is uncertain. V lost 3 bases and J 4 bases, leaving 12 bases between the germline ends. The CDR3 spans 14 residues. The CDR3 spells CASSQRGRGETQYF. The CDR3 nucleotides read TGCGCCAGCAGTCAGCGGGGGCGAGGAGAGACCCAGTACTTC.

This chain uses TRBV15 with TRBJ1-3; tentatively, D is TRBD1 (5 bases). Germline CDR1 LNHNV, CDR2 YYDKDF (reference sequence). V dropped 5 bases and J dropped 0 bases, with 11 bases sitting between them. The CDR3 has 15 amino acids. DNA for the CDR3: TGTGCCACCAGCGGGGCGGCTTACTCTGGAAACACCATATATTTT. Residues: CATSGAAYSGNTIYF.